This T cell receptor beta chain was documented in a study of blood T cell repertoires in COVID-19. The germline gives CDR1 SQVTM, CDR2 ANQGSEA. The CDR3 loop spans 13 amino acids. Unmatched junction bases numbered 2, after V lost 4 bases and J lost 2 bases. Sequenced by immunoSEQ multiplex PCR; TCRdb stores in-frame clones only, minus some. The sample holds tens of thousands of clones, around 83% seen once. There are a few counts of this clone. The chain carries TRBV29-1 and TRBJ1-1; 9 bases align to TRBD1. This clonotype was obtained from a man aged 70 or older with active COVID-19. What was sequenced was peripheral blood. DNA for the CDR3: TGCAGCGTTGGGGACAGGGTTAACACTGAAGCTTTCTTT. Translated: CSVGDRVNTEAFF.